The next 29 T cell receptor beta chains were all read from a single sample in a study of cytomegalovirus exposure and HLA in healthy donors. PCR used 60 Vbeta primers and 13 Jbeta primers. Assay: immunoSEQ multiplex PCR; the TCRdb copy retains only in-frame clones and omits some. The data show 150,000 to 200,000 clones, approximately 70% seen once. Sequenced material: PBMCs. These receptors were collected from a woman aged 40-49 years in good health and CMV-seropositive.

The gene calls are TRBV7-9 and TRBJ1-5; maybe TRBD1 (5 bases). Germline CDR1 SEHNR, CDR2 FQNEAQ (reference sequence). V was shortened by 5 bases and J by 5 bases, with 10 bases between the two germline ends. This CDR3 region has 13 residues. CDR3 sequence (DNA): TGTGCCAGCAGCGCTCAGGGTGATCAGCCCCAGCATTTT. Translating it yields CASSAQGDQPQHF. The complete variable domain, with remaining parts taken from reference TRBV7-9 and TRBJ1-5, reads DTGVSQNPRHKITKRGQNVTFRCDPISEHNRLYWYRQTLGQGPEFLTYFQNEAQLEKSRLLSDRFSAERPKGSFSTLEIQRTEQGDSAMYLCASSAQGDQPQHFGDGTRLSIL.

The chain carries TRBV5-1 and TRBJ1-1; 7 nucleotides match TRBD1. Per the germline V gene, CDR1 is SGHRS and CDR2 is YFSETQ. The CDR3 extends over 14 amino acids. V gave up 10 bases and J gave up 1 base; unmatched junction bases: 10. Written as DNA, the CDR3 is TGCGCCGTTAAGACCGGGACAGCGAACACTGAAGCTTTCTTT. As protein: CAVKTGTANTEAFF.

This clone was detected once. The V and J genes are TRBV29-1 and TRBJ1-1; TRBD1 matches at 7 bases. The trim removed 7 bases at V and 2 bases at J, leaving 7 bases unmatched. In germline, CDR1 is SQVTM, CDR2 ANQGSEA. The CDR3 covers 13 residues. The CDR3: CSANRGVNTEAFF. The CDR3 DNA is TGCAGCGCGAACAGGGGAGTAAACACTGAAGCTTTCTTT.

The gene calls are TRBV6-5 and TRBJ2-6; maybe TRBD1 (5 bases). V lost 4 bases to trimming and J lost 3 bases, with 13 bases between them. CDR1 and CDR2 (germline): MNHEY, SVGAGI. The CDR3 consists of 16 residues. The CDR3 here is CASSLQGAGGANVLTF. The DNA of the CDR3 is TGTGCCAGCAGTTTGCAGGGCGCCGGTGGGGCCAACGTCCTGACTTTC.

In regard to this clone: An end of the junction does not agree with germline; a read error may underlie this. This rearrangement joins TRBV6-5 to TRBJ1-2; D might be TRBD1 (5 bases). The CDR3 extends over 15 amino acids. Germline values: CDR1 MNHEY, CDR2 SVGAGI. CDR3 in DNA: TGTGCCAGCAGTTACTCGATCAGGGCTAACTATGGCTACCCCTTC. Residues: CASSYSIRANYGYPF.

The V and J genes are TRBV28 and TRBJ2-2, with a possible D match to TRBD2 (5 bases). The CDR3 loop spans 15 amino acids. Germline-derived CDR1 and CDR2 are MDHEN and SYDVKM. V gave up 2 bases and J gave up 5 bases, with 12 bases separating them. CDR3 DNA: TGTGCCAGCAGTTTACACCTCACTAGGACCGGGGAGCTGTTTTTT. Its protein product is CASSLHLTRTGELFF.

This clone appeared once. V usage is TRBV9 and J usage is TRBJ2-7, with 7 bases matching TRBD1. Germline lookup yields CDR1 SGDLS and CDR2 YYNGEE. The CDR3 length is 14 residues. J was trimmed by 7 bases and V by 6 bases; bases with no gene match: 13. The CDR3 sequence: CASTDPQGTVEQYF. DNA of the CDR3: TGTGCCAGCACCGATCCACAGGGGACGGTTGAGCAGTACTTC.

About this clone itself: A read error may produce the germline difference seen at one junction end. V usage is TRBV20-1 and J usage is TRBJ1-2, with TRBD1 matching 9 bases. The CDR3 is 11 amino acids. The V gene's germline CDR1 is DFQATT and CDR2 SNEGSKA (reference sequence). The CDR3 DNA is TGCAGTGCGGGACAGGGAAATGGCTACCCCTTC. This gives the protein CSAGQGNGYPF.

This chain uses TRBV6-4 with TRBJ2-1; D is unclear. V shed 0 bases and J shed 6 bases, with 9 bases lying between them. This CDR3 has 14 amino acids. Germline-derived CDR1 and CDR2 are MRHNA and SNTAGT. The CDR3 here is CASSDSTPGNEQFF. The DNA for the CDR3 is TGTGCCAGCAGTGACTCGACTCCCGGCAATGAGCAGTTCTTC.

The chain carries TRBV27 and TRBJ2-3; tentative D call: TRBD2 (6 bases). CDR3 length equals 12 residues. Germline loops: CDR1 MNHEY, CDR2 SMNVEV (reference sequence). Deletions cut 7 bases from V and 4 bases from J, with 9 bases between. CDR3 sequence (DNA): TGTGCCAGCACCGGGGGTGCAGATACGCAGTATTTT. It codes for CASTGGADTQYF.

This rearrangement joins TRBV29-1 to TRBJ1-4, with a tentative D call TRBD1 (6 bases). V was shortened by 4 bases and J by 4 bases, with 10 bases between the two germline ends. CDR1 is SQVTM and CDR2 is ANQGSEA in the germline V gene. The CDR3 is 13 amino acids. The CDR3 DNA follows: TGCAGCGTTGTGGACAGTCTTAATGAAAAACTGTTTTTT. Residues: CSVVDSLNEKLFF.

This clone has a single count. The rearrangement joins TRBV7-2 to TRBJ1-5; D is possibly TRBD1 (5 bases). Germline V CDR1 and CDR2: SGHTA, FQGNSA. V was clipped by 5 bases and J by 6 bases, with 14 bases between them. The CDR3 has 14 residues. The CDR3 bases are TGTGCCAGCAGCCTTACCAGGGTCGGTCAGCCCCAGCATTTT. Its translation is CASSLTRVGQPQHF.

The DNA for the CDR3 is TGTGCCAGCAGTTTATTTGGGAGCAGCTCCTACGAGCAGTACTTC. Translated: CASSLFGSSSYEQYF. The chain has TRBV27 and TRBJ2-7; D perhaps matches TRBD2 (5 bases). The CDR3 runs to 15 residues. Germline assignment: CDR1 MNHEY and CDR2 SMNVEV (reference sequence). Trimming pared 1 base from V and 0 bases from J, leaving 10 bases between.

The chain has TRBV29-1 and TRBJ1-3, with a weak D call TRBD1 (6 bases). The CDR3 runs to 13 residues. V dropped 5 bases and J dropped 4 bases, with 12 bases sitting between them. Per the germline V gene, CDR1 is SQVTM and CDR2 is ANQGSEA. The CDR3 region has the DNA TGCAGCGTTCGACGGGGGGCGGGAAACACCATATATTTT. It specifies CSVRRGAGNTIYF.

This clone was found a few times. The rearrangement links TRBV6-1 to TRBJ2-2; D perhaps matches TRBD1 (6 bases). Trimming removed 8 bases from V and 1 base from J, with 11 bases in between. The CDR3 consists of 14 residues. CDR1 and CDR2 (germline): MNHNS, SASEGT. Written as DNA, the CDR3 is TGTGCCAGCCACAGGGCTGGGAACACCGGGGAGCTGTTTTTT. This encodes CASHRAGNTGELFF.

CDR3 loop: CASSGTSGFGDTQYF. The CDR3 DNA reads as TGTGCCAGCAGTGGGACTAGCGGGTTCGGGGATACGCAGTATTTT. This rearrangement joins TRBV28 to TRBJ2-3; 12 bases map to TRBD2. Trimming removed 5 bases from V and 6 bases from J; junction bases left unmatched: 6. There are 15 residues in the CDR3. Germline V gene lookup returns CDR1 MDHEN and CDR2 SYDVKM.

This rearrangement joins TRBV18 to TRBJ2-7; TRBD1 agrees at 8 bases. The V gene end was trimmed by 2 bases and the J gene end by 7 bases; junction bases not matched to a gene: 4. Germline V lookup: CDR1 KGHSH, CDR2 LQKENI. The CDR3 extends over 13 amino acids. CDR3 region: CASSPGRGQEQYF. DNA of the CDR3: TGTGCCAGCTCACCAGGCAGGGGGCAGGAGCAGTACTTC.

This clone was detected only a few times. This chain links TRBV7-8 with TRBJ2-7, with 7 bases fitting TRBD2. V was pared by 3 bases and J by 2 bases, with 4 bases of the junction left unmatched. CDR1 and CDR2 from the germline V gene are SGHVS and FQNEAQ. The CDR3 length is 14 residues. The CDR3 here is CASSLGGRTYEQYF. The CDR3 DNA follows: TGTGCCAGCAGCTTGGGAGGGAGAACCTACGAGCAGTACTTC.

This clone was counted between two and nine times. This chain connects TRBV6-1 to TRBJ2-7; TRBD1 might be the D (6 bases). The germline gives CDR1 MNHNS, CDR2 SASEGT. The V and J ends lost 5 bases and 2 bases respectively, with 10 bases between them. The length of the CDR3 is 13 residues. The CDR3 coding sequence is TGTGCCAGCAGTAAAACAGGGACCTACGAGCAGTACTTC. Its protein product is CASSKTGTYEQYF.

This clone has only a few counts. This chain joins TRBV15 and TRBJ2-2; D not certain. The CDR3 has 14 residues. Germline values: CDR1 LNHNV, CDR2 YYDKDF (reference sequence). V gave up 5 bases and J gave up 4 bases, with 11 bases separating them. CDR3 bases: TGTGCCACCAGCGCACGTTCAGTCACCGGGGAGCTGTTTTTT. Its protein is CATSARSVTGELFF.

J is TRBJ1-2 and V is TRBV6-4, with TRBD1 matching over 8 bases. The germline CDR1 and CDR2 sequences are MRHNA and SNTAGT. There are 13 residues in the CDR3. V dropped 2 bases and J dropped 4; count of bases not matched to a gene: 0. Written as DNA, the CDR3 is TGTGCCAGCAGTGACACAGGGGGCTATGGCTACACCTTC. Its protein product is CASSDTGGYGYTF.

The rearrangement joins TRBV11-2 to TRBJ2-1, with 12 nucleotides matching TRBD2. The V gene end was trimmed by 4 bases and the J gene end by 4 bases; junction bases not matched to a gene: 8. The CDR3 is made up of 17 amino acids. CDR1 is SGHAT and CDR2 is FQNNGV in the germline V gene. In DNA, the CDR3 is TGTGCCAGCAGCTCGGGATGGCTAGCGGGAGGGTACAATGAGCAGTTCTTC. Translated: CASSSGWLAGGYNEQFF.

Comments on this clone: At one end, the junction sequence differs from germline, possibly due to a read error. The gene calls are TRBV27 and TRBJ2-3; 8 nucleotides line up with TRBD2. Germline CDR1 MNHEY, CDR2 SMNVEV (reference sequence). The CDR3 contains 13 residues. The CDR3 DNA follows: TGTGCCAGCAGCCGGACTAGCAGAGATACGCAGTATTTT. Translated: CASSRTSRDTQYF.

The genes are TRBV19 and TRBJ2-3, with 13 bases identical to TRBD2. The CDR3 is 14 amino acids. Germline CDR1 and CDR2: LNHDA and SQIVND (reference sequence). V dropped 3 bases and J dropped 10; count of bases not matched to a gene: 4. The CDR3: CASSIRTSGGAQYF. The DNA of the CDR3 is TGTGCCAGTAGTATTCGGACTAGCGGGGGAGCGCAGTATTTT.

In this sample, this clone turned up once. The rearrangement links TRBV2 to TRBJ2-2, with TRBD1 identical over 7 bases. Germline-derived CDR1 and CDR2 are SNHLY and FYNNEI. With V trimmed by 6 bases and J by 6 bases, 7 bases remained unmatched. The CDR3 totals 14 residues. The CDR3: CASSNTQGAGELFF. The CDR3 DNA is TGTGCCAGCAGCAACACCCAGGGGGCCGGGGAGCTGTTTTTT. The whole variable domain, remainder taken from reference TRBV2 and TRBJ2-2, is EPEVTQTPSHQVTQMGQEVILRCVPISNHLYFYWYRQILGQKVEFLVSFYNNEISEKSEIFDDQFSVERPDGSNFTLKIRSTKLEDSAMYFCASSNTQGAGELFFGEGSRLTVL.

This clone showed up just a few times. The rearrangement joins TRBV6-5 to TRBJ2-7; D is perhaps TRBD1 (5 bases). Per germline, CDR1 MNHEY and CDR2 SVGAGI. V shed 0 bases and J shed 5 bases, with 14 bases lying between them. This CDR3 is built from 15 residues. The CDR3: CASSYSSGALNEQYF. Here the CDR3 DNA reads TGTGCCAGCAGTTACTCGAGTGGGGCCCTCAACGAGCAGTACTTC.

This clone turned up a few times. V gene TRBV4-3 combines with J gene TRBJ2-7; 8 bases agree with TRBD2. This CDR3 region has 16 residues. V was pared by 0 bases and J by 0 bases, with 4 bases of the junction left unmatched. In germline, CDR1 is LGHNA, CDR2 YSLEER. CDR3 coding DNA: TGCGCCAGCAGCCAAGATGGCGGGGGGAGCTCCTACGAGCAGTACTTC. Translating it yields CASSQDGGGSSYEQYF.

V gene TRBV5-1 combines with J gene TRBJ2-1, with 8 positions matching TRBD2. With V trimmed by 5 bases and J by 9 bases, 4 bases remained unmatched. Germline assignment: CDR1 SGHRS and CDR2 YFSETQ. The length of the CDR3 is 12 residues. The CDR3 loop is CASRRGEGEQFF. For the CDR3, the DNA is TGCGCCAGCAGGCGGGGGGAGGGTGAGCAGTTCTTC.

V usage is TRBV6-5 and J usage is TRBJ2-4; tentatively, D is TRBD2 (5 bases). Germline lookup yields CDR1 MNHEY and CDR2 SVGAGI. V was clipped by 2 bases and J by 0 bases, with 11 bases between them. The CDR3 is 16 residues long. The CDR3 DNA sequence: TGTGCCAGCAGTTACACATGGGAGACAGCCAAAAACATTCAGTACTTC. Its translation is CASSYTWETAKNIQYF.